The table lists the clone carrying this T cell receptor beta chain with a count of one. The data stem from a study of blood T cell repertoires in COVID-19. Study details: PBMCs, B-cell-depleted T cells, or T cells provided the cDNA or gDNA that made up the material.

Data came from immunoSEQ multiplex PCR; TCRdb stores just in-frame clones and leaves some out. The sample lists some 110,000 clones, about 79% occurring once. Looked up from germline, CDR1 is MDHEN and CDR2 is SYDVKM. There are 14 residues in the CDR3. The V end was cut by 7 bases, the J end by 5 bases, with 15 bases between. The TCR originated in a woman older than 75 with active or convalescent COVID-19. Material: peripheral blood. The rearrangement uses TRBV28 and TRBJ1-5, with D unresolved. The CDR3 nucleotides read TGTGCCAGCATCGTCGGGGTCGGTGATCAGCCCCAGCATTTT. This gives the protein CASIVGVGDQPQHF.